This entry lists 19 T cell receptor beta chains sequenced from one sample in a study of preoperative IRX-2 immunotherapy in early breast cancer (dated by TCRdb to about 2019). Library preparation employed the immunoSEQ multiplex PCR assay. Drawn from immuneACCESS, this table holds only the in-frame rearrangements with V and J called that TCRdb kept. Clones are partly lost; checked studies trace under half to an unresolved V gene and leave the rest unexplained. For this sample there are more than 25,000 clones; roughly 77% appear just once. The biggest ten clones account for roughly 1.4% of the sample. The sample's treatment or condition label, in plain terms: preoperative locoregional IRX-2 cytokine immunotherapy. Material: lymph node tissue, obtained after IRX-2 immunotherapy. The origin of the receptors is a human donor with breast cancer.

CDR3 nucleotide sequence: TGTGCCAGCAGTTTGTGGCGGAGCTCTGGGGCCAACGTCCTGACTTTC. Translating gives CASSLWRSSGANVLTF. The V gene is TRBV28, the J gene TRBJ2-6; D uncertain. From germline, CDR1 is MDHEN and CDR2 SYDVKM. The CDR3 runs 16 residues. V lost 3 bases and J 0 bases, leaving 9 bases between the germline ends.

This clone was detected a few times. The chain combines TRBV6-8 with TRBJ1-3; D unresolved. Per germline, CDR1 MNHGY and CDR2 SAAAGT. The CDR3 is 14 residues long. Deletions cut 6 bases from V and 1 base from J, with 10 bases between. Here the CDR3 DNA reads TGTGCCAGCAGGGCGGAGTGGTCTGGAAACACCATATATTTT. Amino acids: CASRAEWSGNTIYF.

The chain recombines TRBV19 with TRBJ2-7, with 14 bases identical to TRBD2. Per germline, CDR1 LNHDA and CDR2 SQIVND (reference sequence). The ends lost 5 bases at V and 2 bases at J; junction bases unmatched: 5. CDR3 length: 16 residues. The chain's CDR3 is CASSARLAGGTYEQYF. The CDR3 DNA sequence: TGTGCCAGTAGTGCCCGACTAGCGGGGGGGACCTACGAGCAGTACTTC. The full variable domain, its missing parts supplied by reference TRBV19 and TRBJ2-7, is DGGITQSPKYLFRKEGQNVTLSCEQNLNHDAMYWYRQDPGQGLRLIYYSQIVNDFQKGDIAEGYSVSREKKESFPLTVTSAQKNPTAFYLCASSARLAGGTYEQYFGPGTRLTVT.

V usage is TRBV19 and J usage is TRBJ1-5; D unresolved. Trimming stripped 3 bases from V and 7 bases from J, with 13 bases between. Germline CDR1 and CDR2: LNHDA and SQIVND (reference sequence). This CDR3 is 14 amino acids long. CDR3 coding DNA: TGTGCCAGTAGTATGATTTCAGGTTTCCAGCCCCAGCATTTT. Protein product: CASSMISGFQPQHF.

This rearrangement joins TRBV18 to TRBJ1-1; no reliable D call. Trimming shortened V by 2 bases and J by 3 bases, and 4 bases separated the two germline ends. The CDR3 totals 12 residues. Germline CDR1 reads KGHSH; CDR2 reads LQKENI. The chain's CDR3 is CASSPLDTEAFF. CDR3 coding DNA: TGTGCCAGCTCACCATTGGACACTGAAGCTTTCTTT.

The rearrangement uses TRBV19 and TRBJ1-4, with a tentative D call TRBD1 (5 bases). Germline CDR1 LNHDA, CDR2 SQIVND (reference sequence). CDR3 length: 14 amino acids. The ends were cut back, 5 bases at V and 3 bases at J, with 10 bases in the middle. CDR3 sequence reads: CASSPGTANEKLFF. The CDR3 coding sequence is TGTGCCAGTAGTCCCGGGACGGCTAATGAAAAACTGTTTTTT.

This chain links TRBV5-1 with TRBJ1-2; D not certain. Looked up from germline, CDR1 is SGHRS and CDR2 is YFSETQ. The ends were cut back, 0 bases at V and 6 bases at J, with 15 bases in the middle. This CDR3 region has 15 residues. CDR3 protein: CASSLDMRAADGYTF. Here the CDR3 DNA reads TGCGCCAGCAGCTTGGACATGAGGGCAGCCGATGGCTACACCTTC. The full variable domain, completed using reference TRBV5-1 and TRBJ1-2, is KAGVTQTPRYLIKTRGQQVTLSCSPISGHRSVSWYQQTPGQGLQFLFEYFSETQRNKGNFPGRFSGRQFSNSRSEMNVSTLELGDSALYLCASSLDMRAADGYTFGSGTRLTVV.

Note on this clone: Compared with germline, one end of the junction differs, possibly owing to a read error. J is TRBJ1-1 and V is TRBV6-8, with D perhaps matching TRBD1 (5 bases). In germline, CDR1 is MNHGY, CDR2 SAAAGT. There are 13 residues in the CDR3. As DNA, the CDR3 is TGTGCCATCAGTGTTCAGGGGAACACTGAAGCTTTCTTT. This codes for CAISVQGNTEAFF.

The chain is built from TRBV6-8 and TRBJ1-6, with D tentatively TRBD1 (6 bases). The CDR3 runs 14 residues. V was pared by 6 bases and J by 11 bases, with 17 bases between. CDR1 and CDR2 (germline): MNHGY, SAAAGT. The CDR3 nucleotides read TGTGCCAGCAGCCCAGGACAGCCAGAGACACCCCTCCACTTT. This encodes CASSPGQPETPLHF.

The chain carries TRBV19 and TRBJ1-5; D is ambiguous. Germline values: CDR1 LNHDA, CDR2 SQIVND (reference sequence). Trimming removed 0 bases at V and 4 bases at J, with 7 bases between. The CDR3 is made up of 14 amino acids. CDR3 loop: CASSIEAVNQPQHF. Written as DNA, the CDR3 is TGTGCCAGTAGTATAGAGGCAGTTAATCAGCCCCAGCATTTT.

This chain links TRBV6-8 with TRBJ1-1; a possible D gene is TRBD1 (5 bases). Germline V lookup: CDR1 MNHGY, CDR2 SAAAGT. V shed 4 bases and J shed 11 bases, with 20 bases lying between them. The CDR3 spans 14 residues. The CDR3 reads CASSSTSGTIVAFF. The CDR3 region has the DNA TGTGCCAGCAGTTCTACTTCTGGGACTATAGTGGCTTTCTTT.

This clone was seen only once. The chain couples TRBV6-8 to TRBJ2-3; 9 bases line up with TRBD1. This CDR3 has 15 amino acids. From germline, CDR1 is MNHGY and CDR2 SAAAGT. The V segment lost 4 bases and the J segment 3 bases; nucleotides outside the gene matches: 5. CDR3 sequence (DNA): TGTGCCAGCAGTTTACGGGGACAGGGAACAGATACGCAGTATTTT. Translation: CASSLRGQGTDTQYF.

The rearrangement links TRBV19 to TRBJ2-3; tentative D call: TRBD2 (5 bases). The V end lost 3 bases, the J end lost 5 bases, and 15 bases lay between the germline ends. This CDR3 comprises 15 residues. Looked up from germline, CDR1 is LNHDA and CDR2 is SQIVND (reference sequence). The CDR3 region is CASSIISSGGDTQYF. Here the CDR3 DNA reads TGTGCCAGTAGTATTATCTCGAGCGGAGGAGATACGCAGTATTTT.

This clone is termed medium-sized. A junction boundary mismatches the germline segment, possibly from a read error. CDR3 amino acids: CAISYRGMNTEAFF. The CDR3 coding sequence is TGTGCCATCAGTTACAGGGGGATGAACACTGAAGCTTTCTTT. The V and J genes are TRBV6-8 and TRBJ1-1, with 8 bases matching TRBD1. The CDR3 has 14 amino acids. The germline gives CDR1 MNHGY, CDR2 SAAAGT.

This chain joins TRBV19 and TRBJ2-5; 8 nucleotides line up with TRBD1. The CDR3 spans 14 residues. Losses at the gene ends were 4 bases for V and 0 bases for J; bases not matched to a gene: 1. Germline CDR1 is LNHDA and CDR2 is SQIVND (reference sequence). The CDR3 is CASSRTGYQETQYF. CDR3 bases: TGTGCCAGTAGTAGGACAGGGTACCAAGAGACCCAGTACTTC.

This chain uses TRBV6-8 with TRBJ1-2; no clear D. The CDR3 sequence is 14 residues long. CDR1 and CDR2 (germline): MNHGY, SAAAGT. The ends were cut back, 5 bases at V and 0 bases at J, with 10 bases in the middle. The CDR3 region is CASSDWDSNYGYTF. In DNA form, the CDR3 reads TGTGCCAGCAGTGATTGGGATTCTAACTATGGCTACACCTTC.

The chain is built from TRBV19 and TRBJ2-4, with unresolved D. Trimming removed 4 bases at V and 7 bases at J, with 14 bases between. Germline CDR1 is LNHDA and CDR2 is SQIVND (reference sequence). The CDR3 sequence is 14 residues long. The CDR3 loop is CASSTTGAFNIQYF. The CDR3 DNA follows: TGTGCCAGTAGTACGACCGGCGCATTCAACATTCAGTACTTC.

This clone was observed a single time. This CDR3 reads CASSSGLQGEGETQYF. CDR3 coding DNA: TGCGCCAGCAGCTCCGGGCTACAGGGGGAGGGTGAGACCCAGTACTTC. The gene calls are TRBV5-1 and TRBJ2-5; perhaps TRBD1 as D (8 bases). Germline CDR1 and CDR2: SGHRS and YFSETQ. The germline V and J ends were trimmed by 3 bases and 5 bases, with 20 bases remaining between them. The CDR3 runs 16 residues.

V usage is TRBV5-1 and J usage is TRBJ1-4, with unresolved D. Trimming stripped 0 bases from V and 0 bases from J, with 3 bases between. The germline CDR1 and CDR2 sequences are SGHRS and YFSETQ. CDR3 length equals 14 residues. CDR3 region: CASSLVSTNEKLFF. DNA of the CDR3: TGCGCCAGCAGCTTGGTATCAACTAATGAAAAACTGTTTTTT.